This T cell receptor beta chain appears in the sequencing data of a study of T-cell reconstitution after alpha-beta-depleted transplantation in children. In this sample, this clonotype turned up a few times. Unique molecular identifiers tagged the TCRbeta library. TCRdb used MiXCR to reprocess the PCR reads, holding one entry per CDR3 protein. The table includes around 250,000 distinct CDR3 sequences, 9.9% detected once. The sequence was collected from a human donor who donated a stem cell graft to a child with SCID. The material sequenced was PBMCs from the stem cell graft donor, taken from the stem cell graft.

The CDR3 region is CASSDRMSSTDTQYF. CDR3 bases: TGCGCCAGCAGTGATAGGATGTCTAGCACAGATACGCAGTATTTT. The rearrangement uses TRBV10-1 and TRBJ2-3; D is undetermined. CDR3 length: 15 residues. Germline loops: CDR1 WNHNN, CDR2 SYGVQD (reference sequence). The V gene lost 3 bases and the J gene lost 0 bases, with 10 bases spanning the gap.